This TCR beta chain came from a study of somatic mutations in cytotoxic T cells in rheumatoid arthritis. Germline V gene sequence: CDR1 SQVTM, CDR2 ANQGSEA. The CDR3 covers 14 residues. The V gene end was trimmed by 6 bases and the J gene end by 0 bases; junction bases not matched to a gene: 5. With respect to this clone: Its antigen is unknown.

Study-wide results and caveats: The study found no significant difference in CD8+ T-cell clonality between rheumatoid arthritis patients and age-matched healthy controls.

Only in-frame clones appear in the TCRdb table, and some are missing; sequencing was by immunoSEQ multiplex PCR. This table holds roughly 20,000 clones, about 85% found once. The receptor comes from an adult with rheumatoid arthritis. Sequencing used CD8+ T cells sorted from blood. The chain uses TRBV29-1 and TRBJ2-1; 7 positions match TRBD1. The CDR3 protein is CSVDHRGSYNEQFF. For the CDR3, the DNA is TGCAGCGTCGACCACAGGGGCTCCTACAATGAGCAGTTCTTC.